This T cell receptor beta chain was found in a study of Ad26.COV2.S vaccination and SARS-CoV-2 variants. Overall study: Of the COV1001 trial arms, the Ad26.COV2.S arm included the donor.

Regarding the study as a whole: Following vaccination, spike-specific CD8+ and CD4+ T cell responses reportedly exhibited substantial breadth.

Notes on this clone: Antigen unknown.

Clones were read by immunoSEQ multiplex PCR, and TCRdb kept only the in-frame ones, dropping some. The repertoire holds 350,000 to 500,000 clones, with about 91% as singletons. Treatment indicated: over 15 received Ad26.COV2.S at low or high dose, single or two shots; roughly five received placebo; per-sample allocation not given. The investigators took samples on day 63 after the first vaccine or placebo injection. Germline lookup yields CDR1 KGHSH and CDR2 LQKENI. V lost 5 bases and J lost 7; bases outside the gene matches: 11. CDR3 length: 16 amino acids. Here the sequenced sample was peripheral blood, taken in a trial of Ad26.COV2.S vaccine versus placebo. The chain couples TRBV18 to TRBJ2-1; 10 bases line up with TRBD2. The receptor was derived from a person aged 18-65 years who received the Ad26.COV2.S COVID-19 vaccine or a placebo. This CDR3 reads CASSNAGTSDLNEQFF. In DNA, the CDR3 is TGTGCCAGCTCAAACGCCGGGACTAGCGACCTAAATGAGCAGTTCTTC.